This T cell receptor (beta chain) came from a study of blood T cell repertoires in COVID-19. Study-wide background: Acute and convalescent COVID-19 samples came from the United States, Italy and Spain.

Here immunoSEQ multiplex PCR was the method, and the copy in TCRdb shows in-frame clones only, minus some. The repertoire holds 95,000 to 150,000 clones, with nearly 90% as singletons. The germline V and J ends were trimmed by 5 bases and 5 bases, with 12 bases remaining between them. CDR3 length: 13 residues. In germline, CDR1 is SGHNT, CDR2 YENEEA. The chain couples TRBV11-3 to TRBJ1-1, with D unresolved. This TCR was recovered from a woman in her sixties or seventies with COVID-19, enrolled during active disease. Sequencing was done on a sample of peripheral blood. CDR3: CASSLFPGTEAFF. In DNA form, the CDR3 reads TGTGCCAGCAGCCTTTTCCCAGGAACTGAAGCTTTCTTT.